This T cell receptor beta chain was obtained from a study of blood T cell repertoires in COVID-19. Whole-study context: Samples representing acute and convalescent COVID-19 were sourced from the United States, Italy and Spain. Nucleic acid was either cDNA or gDNA, and it came from T cells, B-cell-depleted T cells, or PBMCs.

Original handling: Amplification from reference gene primers served as the basis for estimated nucleated cell counts. Assay used: immunoSEQ multiplex PCR; TCRdb lists only in-frame clones, some missing. That table furnishes V, J and clone size, whereas the DNA furnished D and trimming. The data show under 300,000 clones, 70% to 90% seen once. The V gene end was trimmed by 6 bases and the J gene end by 8 bases; junction bases not matched to a gene: 6. Germline values: CDR1 MDHEN, CDR2 SYDVKM. CDR3 length equals 13 residues. Specimen: peripheral blood. The chain couples TRBV28 to TRBJ1-2, with 10 bases fitting TRBD1. The origin of this receptor is a man aged 60 to 75 with acute or convalescent COVID-19. The CDR3 sequence is CASRLTGGGGYTF. The CDR3 nucleotides read TGTGCCAGCAGGTTGACAGGGGGCGGGGGCTACACCTTC.